The rows below give T cell receptor beta chains drawn from one sample of a study of technical replicates of blood from several donors. Assay used: immunoSEQ multiplex PCR; TCRdb lists only in-frame clones, some missing. The sample carries approximately 73,000 clones, 95% recorded once. Sequencing was done on a sample of T cells isolated from PBMCs. The receptors come from a human donor in good health. The CDR3 runs from the conserved cysteine through the conserved F or W. Fields, in order: D gene, V gene, CDR3 length, J gene, clone size, CDR3 protein, CDR3 DNA. The D gene is left open where the match is weak. A clone size is listed for some rows: how often the clone was seen (once, few, many), or a class if it is expanded.

D gene: NA; V gene: TRBV30; CDR3 length: 16; J gene: TRBJ1-2; clone size: NA; CDR3 protein: CAWTQATTPFTYGYTF; CDR3 DNA: TGTGCCTGGACACAGGCTACCACGCCCTTTACCTATGGCTACACCTTC
D gene: TRBD1; V gene: TRBV5-1; CDR3 length: 15; J gene: TRBJ2-2; clone size: NA; CDR3 protein: CASSQGTAYTGELFF; CDR3 DNA: TGCGCCAGCAGCCAAGGGACAGCCTACACCGGGGAGCTGTTTTTT
D gene: TRBD2; V gene: TRBV6-5; CDR3 length: 14; J gene: TRBJ2-3; clone size: NA; CDR3 protein: CASFGTSGTDTQYF; CDR3 DNA: TGTGCCAGTTTCGGGACTAGCGGCACAGATACGCAGTATTTT
D gene: NA; V gene: TRBV27; CDR3 length: 13; J gene: TRBJ1-2; clone size: NA; CDR3 protein: CASSWGHNYGYTF; CDR3 DNA: TGTGCCAGCAGTTGGGGACACAACTATGGCTACACCTTC
D gene: TRBD2; V gene: TRBV9; CDR3 length: 16; J gene: TRBJ2-1; clone size: NA; CDR3 protein: CASSVSGGGGNNEQFF; CDR3 DNA: TGTGCCAGCAGCGTCTCGGGCGGGGGGGGCAACAATGAGCAGTTCTTC
D gene: NA; V gene: TRBV7-9; CDR3 length: 14; J gene: TRBJ2-5; clone size: NA; CDR3 protein: CASSAQAVKRTQYF; CDR3 DNA: TGTGCCAGCAGCGCACAGGCGGTGAAGAGGACCCAGTACTTC
D gene: NA; V gene: TRBV12-2; CDR3 length: 16; J gene: TRBJ2-1; clone size: NA; CDR3 protein: CASRLAGGASYNEQFF; CDR3 DNA: TGTGCAAGTCGCTTAGCTGGCGGGGCTTCCTACAATGAGCAGTTCTTC
D gene: TRBD1; V gene: TRBV7-2; CDR3 length: 15; J gene: TRBJ2-5; clone size: once; CDR3 protein: CASSFQQGVAETQYF; CDR3 DNA: TGTGCCAGCAGCTTCCAACAGGGGGTGGCAGAGACCCAGTACTTC
D gene: TRBD1; V gene: TRBV4-2; CDR3 length: 14; J gene: TRBJ1-2; clone size: NA; CDR3 protein: CASSPTGMVYGYTF; CDR3 DNA: TGTGCCAGCAGTCCGACAGGGATGGTCTATGGCTACACCTTC
D gene: TRBD1; V gene: TRBV5-1; CDR3 length: 14; J gene: TRBJ1-3; clone size: NA; CDR3 protein: CASSPTGQGGTIYF; CDR3 DNA: TGCGCCAGCAGCCCTACCGGACAGGGAGGCACCATATATTTT
D gene: NA; V gene: TRBV9; CDR3 length: 15; J gene: TRBJ2-2; clone size: once; CDR3 protein: CASSGRGLGTGELFF; CDR3 DNA: TGTGCCAGCAGCGGGAGGGGGCTCGGGACCGGGGAGCTGTTTTTT
D gene: TRBD2; V gene: TRBV19; CDR3 length: 15; J gene: TRBJ2-7; clone size: NA; CDR3 protein: CASSITVGEGYEQYF; CDR3 DNA: TGTGCCAGTAGTATAACGGTGGGGGAGGGCTACGAGCAGTACTTC
D gene: NA; V gene: TRBV10-3; CDR3 length: 15; J gene: TRBJ1-5; clone size: NA; CDR3 protein: CAISEGHRLNQPQHF; CDR3 DNA: TGTGCCATCAGTGAAGGACACCGATTAAATCAGCCCCAGCATTTT
D gene: TRBD2; V gene: TRBV27; CDR3 length: 14; J gene: TRBJ2-7; clone size: NA; CDR3 protein: CASSYTSGTYEQYF; CDR3 DNA: TGTGCCAGCAGTTATACTAGCGGGACCTACGAGCAGTACTTC
D gene: TRBD1; V gene: TRBV12-5; CDR3 length: 14; J gene: TRBJ2-3; clone size: NA; CDR3 protein: CASGRGQGPDTQYF; CDR3 DNA: TGTGCTAGTGGTCGCGGACAGGGACCAGATACGCAGTATTTT
D gene: NA; V gene: TRBV10-3; CDR3 length: 17; J gene: TRBJ2-2; clone size: NA; CDR3 protein: CAISVQGKGLNTGELFF; CDR3 DNA: TGTGCCATCAGTGTTCAGGGAAAGGGCCTAAACACCGGGGAGCTGTTTTTT
D gene: NA; V gene: TRBV10-1; CDR3 length: 13; J gene: TRBJ2-3; clone size: NA; CDR3 protein: CASSRGGLDTQYF; CDR3 DNA: TGCGCCAGCAGTAGGGGGGGTTTAGATACGCAGTATTTT
D gene: TRBD1; V gene: TRBV5-4; CDR3 length: 16; J gene: TRBJ2-5; clone size: NA; CDR3 protein: CASSFGGQGQGKTQYF; CDR3 DNA: TGTGCCAGCAGCTTTGGAGGACAGGGGCAGGGGAAGACCCAGTACTTC
D gene: NA; V gene: TRBV6-1; CDR3 length: 15; J gene: TRBJ1-6; clone size: NA; CDR3 protein: CAIHPTGTTNSPLHF; CDR3 DNA: TGTGCCATCCATCCCACAGGAACGACTAATTCACCCCTCCACTTT
D gene: NA; V gene: TRBV21-1; CDR3 length: 14; J gene: TRBJ2-3; clone size: once; CDR3 protein: CASRTSGNTDTQYF; CDR3 DNA: TGTGCCAGCAGGACTAGCGGGAACACAGATACGCAGTATTTT
D gene: TRBD2; V gene: TRBV6-1; CDR3 length: 18; J gene: TRBJ2-4; clone size: NA; CDR3 protein: CASSERIAGDLAKNIQYF; CDR3 DNA: TGTGCCAGCAGTGAACGGATAGCGGGAGATCTAGCCAAAAACATTCAGTACTTC
D gene: NA; V gene: TRBV10-3; CDR3 length: 15; J gene: TRBJ1-2; clone size: NA; CDR3 protein: CAISESTTDLYGYTF; CDR3 DNA: TGTGCCATCAGTGAGTCGACGACAGACCTCTATGGCTACACCTTC
D gene: NA; V gene: TRBV7-9; CDR3 length: 15; J gene: TRBJ2-3; clone size: NA; CDR3 protein: CASSPRAGATDTQYF; CDR3 DNA: TGTGCCAGCAGCCCCCGGGCAGGGGCAACAGATACGCAGTATTTT
D gene: NA; V gene: TRBV9; CDR3 length: 13; J gene: TRBJ1-3; clone size: NA; CDR3 protein: CASSVGGGNTIYF; CDR3 DNA: TGTGCCAGCAGCGTAGGAGGGGGAAACACCATATATTTT
D gene: NA; V gene: TRBV19; CDR3 length: 14; J gene: TRBJ2-7; clone size: once; CDR3 protein: CASSGLGSSYEQYF; CDR3 DNA: TGTGCCAGTTCGGGATTAGGATCCTCCTACGAGCAGTACTTC
D gene: TRBD2; V gene: TRBV5-4; CDR3 length: 16; J gene: TRBJ2-5; clone size: NA; CDR3 protein: CASSYTGLVAPETQYF; CDR3 DNA: TGTGCCAGCAGCTATACGGGACTAGTGGCCCCAGAGACCCAGTACTTC
D gene: TRBD1; V gene: TRBV19; CDR3 length: 16; J gene: TRBJ2-3; clone size: NA; CDR3 protein: CASSIGWTGVADTQYF; CDR3 DNA: TGTGCCAGTAGTATAGGGTGGACAGGGGTTGCAGATACGCAGTATTTT
D gene: TRBD1; V gene: TRBV27; CDR3 length: 17; J gene: TRBJ2-3; clone size: NA; CDR3 protein: CASSLTGVTLSTDTQYF; CDR3 DNA: TGTGCCAGCAGCTTGACAGGGGTCACTCTAAGCACAGATACGCAGTATTTT
D gene: NA; V gene: TRBV2; CDR3 length: 14; J gene: TRBJ2-7; clone size: NA; CDR3 protein: CASSEEDRTYEQYF; CDR3 DNA: TGTGCCAGCAGTGAAGAGGACAGAACTTACGAGCAGTACTTC
D gene: NA; V gene: TRBV4-2; CDR3 length: 15; J gene: TRBJ1-2; clone size: NA; CDR3 protein: CASSQDTGNTSGYTF; CDR3 DNA: TGTGCCAGCAGCCAAGATACAGGTAACACCTCTGGCTACACCTTC
D gene: TRBD1; V gene: TRBV4-1; CDR3 length: 19; J gene: TRBJ1-2; clone size: NA; CDR3 protein: CASSQTIPGQVLANYGYTF; CDR3 DNA: TGCGCCAGCAGCCAAACTATTCCGGGACAGGTTCTAGCTAACTATGGCTACACCTTC
D gene: NA; V gene: TRBV29-1; CDR3 length: 14; J gene: TRBJ2-1; clone size: NA; CDR3 protein: CSAEGAPWDNEQFF; CDR3 DNA: TGCAGCGCCGAGGGTGCACCCTGGGACAATGAGCAGTTCTTC
D gene: NA; V gene: TRBV27; CDR3 length: 12; J gene: TRBJ1-1; clone size: few; CDR3 protein: CASLDLGTEAFF; CDR3 DNA: TGTGCCAGCCTAGACCTGGGCACTGAAGCTTTCTTT
D gene: NA; V gene: TRBV4-1; CDR3 length: 13; J gene: TRBJ2-7; clone size: NA; CDR3 protein: CASSPRGNYEQYF; CDR3 DNA: TGCGCCAGCAGCCCAAGGGGGAACTACGAGCAGTACTTC
D gene: TRBD2; V gene: TRBV27; CDR3 length: 16; J gene: TRBJ2-1; clone size: NA; CDR3 protein: CASSSSSGRVNNEQFF; CDR3 DNA: TGTGCCAGCAGTTCCTCTAGCGGGAGGGTAAATAATGAGCAGTTCTTC
D gene: NA; V gene: TRBV5-4; CDR3 length: 14; J gene: TRBJ2-1; clone size: NA; CDR3 protein: CASSLGQADNEQFF; CDR3 DNA: TGTGCCAGCAGCTTGGGACAGGCGGACAATGAGCAGTTCTTC
D gene: TRBD1; V gene: TRBV6-1; CDR3 length: 14; J gene: TRBJ1-2; clone size: once; CDR3 protein: CASSEGQGAYGYTF; CDR3 DNA: TGTGCCAGCAGTGAAGGACAGGGGGCCTATGGCTACACCTTC
D gene: NA; V gene: TRBV5-4; CDR3 length: 12; J gene: TRBJ1-1; clone size: NA; CDR3 protein: CASSPKAGEAFF; CDR3 DNA: TGTGCCAGCAGCCCAAAGGCGGGAGAAGCTTTCTTT
D gene: NA; V gene: TRBV11-3; CDR3 length: 13; J gene: TRBJ2-3; clone size: few; CDR3 protein: CASSQGSTDTQYF; CDR3 DNA: TGTGCCAGCAGCCAGGGTTCGACAGATACGCAGTATTTT
D gene: NA; V gene: TRBV11-2; CDR3 length: 14; J gene: TRBJ2-1; clone size: NA; CDR3 protein: CASTPLRSYNEQFF; CDR3 DNA: TGTGCCAGCACCCCCCTGAGGTCCTACAATGAGCAGTTCTTC
D gene: TRBD1; V gene: TRBV9; CDR3 length: 15; J gene: TRBJ1-1; clone size: NA; CDR3 protein: CASSVAETGSAEAFF; CDR3 DNA: TGTGCCAGCAGCGTAGCCGAGACAGGGAGCGCTGAAGCTTTCTTT
D gene: NA; V gene: TRBV2; CDR3 length: 12; J gene: TRBJ2-3; clone size: NA; CDR3 protein: CARRRGTDTQYF; CDR3 DNA: TGTGCCCGTCGTAGAGGCACAGATACGCAGTATTTT
D gene: TRBD2; V gene: TRBV7-8; CDR3 length: 20; J gene: TRBJ2-1; clone size: NA; CDR3 protein: CASSLNPTSGDLSSYNEQFF; CDR3 DNA: TGTGCCAGCAGCTTAAACCCCACTAGCGGGGACCTTAGCTCCTACAATGAGCAGTTCTTC
D gene: NA; V gene: TRBV19; CDR3 length: 13; J gene: TRBJ2-3; clone size: NA; CDR3 protein: CASSIRARDTQYF; CDR3 DNA: TGTGCCAGTAGTATCAGGGCTCGGGATACGCAGTATTTT
D gene: TRBD1; V gene: TRBV5-1; CDR3 length: 17; J gene: TRBJ2-5; clone size: NA; CDR3 protein: CASSLALRTGVKETQYF; CDR3 DNA: TGCGCCAGCAGCTTGGCCCTGAGGACAGGGGTAAAAGAGACCCAGTACTTC
D gene: TRBD2; V gene: TRBV6-1; CDR3 length: 12; J gene: TRBJ2-3; clone size: NA; CDR3 protein: CASKERGDTQYF; CDR3 DNA: TGTGCCAGCAAGGAGCGGGGGGATACGCAGTATTTT
D gene: NA; V gene: TRBV5-1; CDR3 length: 14; J gene: TRBJ2-2; clone size: once; CDR3 protein: CASSHRDHTGELFF; CDR3 DNA: TGCGCCAGCAGCCACAGGGACCACACCGGGGAGCTGTTTTTT
D gene: NA; V gene: TRBV6-5; CDR3 length: 13; J gene: TRBJ2-2; clone size: NA; CDR3 protein: CASTSWNTGELFF; CDR3 DNA: TGTGCCAGCACTTCGTGGAACACCGGGGAGCTGTTTTTT